This T cell receptor (beta chain) originates from a study of blood T cell repertoires in COVID-19 (dated by TCRdb to about 2020). A note on the overall study: The collaborator samples originated in the United States, Italy and Spain and spanned the acute and convalescent phases of COVID-19. The material from the prospective study consisted of cDNA or gDNA derived from T cells, B-cell-depleted T cells, or PBMCs. Sample metadata almost always included a de-identified subject ID, COVID-19 status, age in years and sex. Subjects who had been exposed to COVID-19, were actively infected with it, or had recovered from it provided the deeply sampled blood TCRbeta repertoires that made up the dataset. HLA class I and class II types, where available, came from metadata supplied by the sample provider rather than from assay-based typing. Samples were obtained from the ongoing ImmuneRACE study (first 160 participants) and from some 1,200 subjects provided by 6 global collaborators. The repertoires were released in a freely available public database intended as a resource for research on the immune response to SARS-CoV-2. Study-wide conclusions, independent of this receptor: Clinical and demographic metadata were provided uncurated, with the amount varying by source and participant.

Unmatched junction bases come to 12, with V trimmed by 6 bases and J by 5 bases. Looking up the germline V gene yields CDR1 SGHDT and CDR2 YYEEEE. Measured from the cysteine to the phenylalanine, the CDR3 is 18 residues long. Only the CDR3 DNA is retained, 54 bases long and in frame from the first base. Each collaborating institution followed its own protocols to collect whole blood in K2EDTA tubes. For TCRbeta analysis, collaborator samples were shipped as frozen whole blood, as isolated PBMCs, or as DNA extracted from either sample type. Concerning this clone: Its antigen target is currently unknown. No base-level quality is on record; no much larger clone is a single base apart.

The immunoSEQ Assay, a bias-controlled multiplex PCR, was used to amplify TCRbeta CDR3 regions from genomic DNA. Under the source paper's analysis protocol: The number of nucleated cells in each sample was estimated from the amplification of reference gene primers within the assay. To quantify the absolute abundance of each unique TCRbeta CDR3 rearrangement, sequence reads were collapsed and filtered. For each sample, productive Simpson clonality was calculated by taking the square root of Simpson's diversity index across productive rearrangements. The immuneACCESS repertoire file appears here via TCRdb, limited to in-frame rearrangements. These files lack a portion of the clones; in checked studies, under half of the deficit traces to unresolved V genes, and the cause of the others is not known. V and J calls plus clone size are reproduced from that table; the DNA served to infer D and trimming. The table for this sample lists over 30,000 clones; approximately 84% of them were counted only once. Jointly, the top ten make up 29% of the sample.

The receptor comes from a man aged 80 or over with active or convalescent COVID-19. Sequenced input: peripheral blood. The chain is encoded by TRBV5-6 joined to TRBJ2-2, and 14 junctional nucleotides match TRBD2. The CDR3 protein: CASNPGLAGVPRTGELFF. The DNA sequence reads TGTGCCAGCAACCCGGGACTAGCGGGGGTCCCGAGGACCGGGGAGCTGTTTTTT.